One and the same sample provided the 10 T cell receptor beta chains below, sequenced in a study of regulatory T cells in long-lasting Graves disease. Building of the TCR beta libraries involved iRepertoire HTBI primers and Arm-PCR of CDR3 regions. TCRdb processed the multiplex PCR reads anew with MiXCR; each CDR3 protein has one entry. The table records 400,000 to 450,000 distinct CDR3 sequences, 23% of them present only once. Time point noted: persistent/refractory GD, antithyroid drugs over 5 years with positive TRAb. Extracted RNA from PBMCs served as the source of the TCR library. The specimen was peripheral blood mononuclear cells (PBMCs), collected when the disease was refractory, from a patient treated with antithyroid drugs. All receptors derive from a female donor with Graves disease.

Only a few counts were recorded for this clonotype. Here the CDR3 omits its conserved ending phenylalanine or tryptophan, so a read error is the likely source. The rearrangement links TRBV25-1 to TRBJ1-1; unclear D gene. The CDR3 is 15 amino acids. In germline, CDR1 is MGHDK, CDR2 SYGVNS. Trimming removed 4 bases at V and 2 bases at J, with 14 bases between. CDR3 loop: CASSVFSGGNTEAFL. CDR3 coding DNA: TGTGCCAGCAGTGTGTTCTCGGGAGGTAACACTGAAGCTTTCCTT.

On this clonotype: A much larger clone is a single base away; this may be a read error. CDR3 bases: TGTGCCGGCAGTAACGCAGGGGGGCTCCTTACCTTGAACACTGAAGCTTTCTTT. Translating it yields CAGSNAGGLLTLNTEAFF. The V and J genes are TRBV27 and TRBJ1-1; TRBD1 matches at 7 bases. CDR3 length: 18 amino acids. The germline V gene has CDR1 MNHEY and CDR2 SMNVEV (reference sequence).

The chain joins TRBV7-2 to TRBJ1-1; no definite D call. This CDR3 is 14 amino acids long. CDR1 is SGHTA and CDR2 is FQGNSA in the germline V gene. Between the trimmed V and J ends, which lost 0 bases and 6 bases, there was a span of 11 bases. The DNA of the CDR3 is TGTGCCAGCAGCTTAGCATCCCCCGTTCCTGAAGCTTTCTTT. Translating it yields CASSLASPVPEAFF.

The DNA of the CDR3 is TGTGCCAGCAGTTCCCAGGGATTATCTTCCACAGATACGCAGTATTTT. This codes for CASSSQGLSSTDTQYF. The chain has TRBV27 and TRBJ2-3; D possibly corresponds to TRBD1 (5 bases). The CDR3 is 16 amino acids. Germline CDR1 is MNHEY and CDR2 is SMNVEV (reference sequence). Trimming stripped 4 bases from V and 2 bases from J, with 16 bases between.

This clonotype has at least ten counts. CDR3 loop: CASSLAVGSNTEAFF. The CDR3 DNA reads as TGTGCCAGCAGCTTAGCGGTGGGATCGAACACTGAAGCTTTCTTT. The chain joins TRBV7-8 to TRBJ1-1, with D unresolved. Germline-derived CDR1 and CDR2 are SGHVS and FQNEAQ. V was clipped by 0 bases and J by 1 base, with 9 bases between them. This CDR3 has 15 amino acids.

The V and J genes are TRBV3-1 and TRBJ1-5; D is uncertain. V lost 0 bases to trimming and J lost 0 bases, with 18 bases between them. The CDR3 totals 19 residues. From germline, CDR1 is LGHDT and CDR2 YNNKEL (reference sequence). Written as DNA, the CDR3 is TGTGCCAGCAGCCAAGATCTTTCGGGCAGCATTTATAGCAATCAGCCCCAGCATTTT. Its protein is CASSQDLSGSIYSNQPQHF.

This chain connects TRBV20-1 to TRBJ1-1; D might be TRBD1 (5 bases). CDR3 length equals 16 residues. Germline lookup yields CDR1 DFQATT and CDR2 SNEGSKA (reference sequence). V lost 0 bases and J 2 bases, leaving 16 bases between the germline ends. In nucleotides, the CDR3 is TGCAGTGCTAGAGATGGGACCAGCCTCAAAAACACTGAAGCTTTCTTT. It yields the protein CSARDGTSLKNTEAFF.

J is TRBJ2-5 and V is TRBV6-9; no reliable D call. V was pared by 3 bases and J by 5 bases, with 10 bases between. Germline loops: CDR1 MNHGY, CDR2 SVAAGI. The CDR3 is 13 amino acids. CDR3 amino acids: CASSYGTHETQYF. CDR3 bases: TGTGCCAGCAGTTACGGAACGCATGAGACCCAGTACTTC.

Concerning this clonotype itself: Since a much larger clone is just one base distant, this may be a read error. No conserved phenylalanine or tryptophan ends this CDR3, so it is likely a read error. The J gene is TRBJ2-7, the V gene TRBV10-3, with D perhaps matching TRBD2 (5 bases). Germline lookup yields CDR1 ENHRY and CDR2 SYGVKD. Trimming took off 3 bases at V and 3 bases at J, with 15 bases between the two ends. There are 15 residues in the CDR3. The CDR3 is CAISEGTTRNYEQYL. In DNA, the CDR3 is TGTGCCATCAGTGAAGGAACTACTAGAAACTACGAGCAGTACCTC.

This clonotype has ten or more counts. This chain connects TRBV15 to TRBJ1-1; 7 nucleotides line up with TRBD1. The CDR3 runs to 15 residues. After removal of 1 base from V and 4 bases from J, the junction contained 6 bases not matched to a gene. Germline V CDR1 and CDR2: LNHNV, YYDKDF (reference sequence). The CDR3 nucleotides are TGTGCCACCAGCAGAGGACAGGGTTTGGGCACTGAAGCTTTCTTT. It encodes CATSRGQGLGTEAFF.